This entry is about one T cell receptor (beta chain). How the authors handled the data: Nucleated cell number was recorded as an estimate derived from reference gene primer amplification. Using immunoSEQ multiplex PCR, the repertoire was profiled, and TCRdb retains in-frame clones only, with some absent. That table furnishes V, J and clone size, whereas the DNA furnished D and trimming. This sample carries a few hundred thousand clones, 89% of them seen once, and the ten largest clones take 1% to 1.5%. These data originate in a study of blood T cell repertoires in COVID-19. Study as a whole: From the United States, Italy and Spain came samples of acute and convalescent COVID-19. PBMCs, B-cell-depleted T cells, or T cells were the source of the cDNA or gDNA that made up the material.

The CDR3 sequence is 14 residues long. Germline V gene data show CDR1 as MNHEY and CDR2 as SVGAGI. Trimming shortened V by 6 bases and J by 3 bases, and 12 bases separated the two germline ends. The rearrangement uses TRBV6-5 and TRBJ1-5; perhaps TRBD1 as D (6 bases). This receptor was identified in a middle-aged man with acute or convalescent COVID-19. Sequenced: peripheral blood. The CDR3 DNA follows: TGTGCCAGCAGGCAGGACAGTCCCAATCAGCCCCAGCATTTT. It is translated as CASRQDSPNQPQHF.